This entry lists 8 T cell receptor beta chains sequenced from one sample in a study of cytomegalovirus exposure and HLA in healthy donors. The primer mix had 60 Vbeta and 13 Jbeta primers. The repertoire was sequenced with immunoSEQ multiplex PCR; TCRdb's copy has only in-frame clones and lacks some. The sample records 150,000 to 200,000 clones, approximately 72% being singletons. Sequenced sample: PBMCs. The source of these receptors is a man aged 50 or older in good health and CMV-seronegative.

V and J are TRBV7-2 and TRBJ2-7, with D maybe TRBD2 (5 bases). V lost 5 bases, J lost 5 bases, and 22 bases lay in between. This CDR3 spans 16 amino acids. Germline CDR1 SGHTA, CDR2 FQGNSA. The CDR3 spells CASSPRVRVSLHEQYF. The CDR3 nucleotides read TGTGCCAGCAGCCCGCGGGTGAGGGTTTCTCTCCACGAGCAGTACTTC.

The chain has TRBV9 and TRBJ1-3, with D unresolved. CDR1 and CDR2 from the germline V gene are SGDLS and YYNGEE. The CDR3 runs to 17 residues. V lost 0 bases and J lost 0, with 13 bases in between. The CDR3 DNA reads as TGTGCCAGCAGCGTAGTGGGCAACTCCAACTCTGGAAACACCATATATTTT. Protein sequence: CASSVVGNSNSGNTIYF.

This chain joins TRBV5-1 and TRBJ2-5, with TRBD2 matching over 13 bases. Germline-derived CDR1 and CDR2 are SGHRS and YFSETQ. The CDR3 loop spans 19 amino acids. V shed 2 bases, J shed 2 bases, and the junction held 12 bases outside the gene matches. CDR3 in DNA: TGCGCCAGCAGCTTAGGACTAGCGGGGGCCGGAAGACATCAAGAGACCCAGTACTTC. Its protein is CASSLGLAGAGRHQETQYF.

The genes are TRBV9 and TRBJ2-1; D unresolved. Germline-derived CDR1 and CDR2 are SGDLS and YYNGEE. V lost 4 bases to trimming and J lost 0 bases, with 20 bases between them. This CDR3 is 18 amino acids long. CDR3 protein: CASSPTIPMDGSYNEQFF. In DNA, the CDR3 is TGTGCCAGCAGCCCTACTATTCCAATGGATGGCTCCTACAATGAGCAGTTCTTC. Variable domain in full (rest from reference TRBV9 and TRBJ2-1): DSGVTQTPKHLITATGQRVTLRCSPRSGDLSVYWYQQSLDQGLQFLIQYYNGEERAKGNILERFSAQQFPDLHSELNLSSLELGDSALYFCASSPTIPMDGSYNEQFFGPGTRLTVL.

This clone was seen only a few times. This chain uses TRBV4-3 with TRBJ2-7, with 7 bases identical to TRBD1. The CDR3 length is 14 residues. V was pared by 1 base and J by 4 bases, with 4 bases of the junction left unmatched. The V gene's germline CDR1 is LGHNA and CDR2 YSLEER. DNA for the CDR3: TGCGCCAGCAGCCAAGGACAGGGCGTATACGAGCAGTACTTC. Amino acid sequence: CASSQGQGVYEQYF.

The chain has TRBV28 and TRBJ2-2, with D unclear. Germline assignment: CDR1 MDHEN and CDR2 SYDVKM. The V end was cut by 6 bases, the J end by 7 bases, with 9 bases between. The CDR3 covers 12 residues. The CDR3 coding sequence is TGTGCCAGCAGCTACAGTGGCGGGGAGCTGTTTTTT. This codes for CASSYSGGELFF.

The rearrangement links TRBV7-9 to TRBJ1-1; TRBD1 aligns across 7 bases. From germline, CDR1 is SEHNR and CDR2 FQNEAQ (reference sequence). J was trimmed by 4 bases and V by 5 bases; bases with no gene match: 10. This CDR3 spans 15 amino acids. CDR3 DNA: TGTGCCAGCAGCCCCTCACAGGGGATGAGCACTGAAGCTTTCTTT. Residues: CASSPSQGMSTEAFF.

The rearrangement uses TRBV2 and TRBJ2-2; 10 positions agree with TRBD1. The V and J ends lost 5 bases and 4 bases, in that order; junction bases with no gene match: 13. There are 18 residues in the CDR3. Per the germline V gene, CDR1 is SNHLY and CDR2 is FYNNEI. This chain's CDR3 is CASSLRVGQGGSTGELFF. In DNA, the CDR3 is TGTGCCAGCAGTCTAAGGGTCGGACAGGGGGGAAGCACCGGGGAGCTGTTTTTT.